This T cell receptor beta chain was observed in a study of cytomegalovirus exposure and HLA in healthy donors. Study overall: In an early release, HLA-typed donors contributed tens of millions of unique TCR sequences. Findings and caveats of the study: The Asian-associated ancestry cluster reportedly had fewer N-insertions than the approximately 670-donor mean in a later analysis. In a later analysis, compared with equally common non-associated chains, HLA-associated beta chains were more expanded. An observed cluster of highly shared sequence variants was recorded as a likely sequencing artifact.

Concerning this clone itself: The antigen is not known. The sample contains more than one DNA sequence encoding this CDR3.

J gave up 1 base and V 5 bases, and 8 bases lay outside the gene matches. The CDR3 consists of 15 residues. Germline V gene sequence: CDR1 MNHEY, CDR2 SMNVEV (reference sequence). Amplification used 60 Vbeta primers and 13 Jbeta primers. Method: immunoSEQ multiplex PCR; TCRdb's copy keeps in-frame clones and lacks some. The data hold over 130,000 clones, with 70% to 85% observed a single time. The TCR sequence derives from a male donor in good health and CMV-seronegative. The V call is TRBV27, the J call TRBJ2-7; 7 bases align to TRBD1. The sequenced sample was PBMCs. CDR3 loop: CASSSEGGPSYEQYF. CDR3 bases: TGTGCCAGCAGTAGCGAAGGGGGCCCATCCTACGAGCAGTACTTC.